The 32 T cell receptor beta chains below all came from one sample that was sequenced in a study of blood T cell repertoires in COVID-19. Libraries were prepared by immunoSEQ multiplex PCR; TCRdb keeps only in-frame clonotypes and omits some of them. The data contain about 95,000 clones, roughly 80% of them singletons. Sequencing input: peripheral blood. All receptors derive from a man older than 75 with active or convalescent COVID-19.

The chain combines TRBV28 with TRBJ1-1, with TRBD1 matching 9 bases. The CDR3 loop spans 13 amino acids. The V and J ends lost 0 bases and 10 bases, in that order; junction bases with no gene match: 3. In germline, CDR1 is MDHEN, CDR2 SYDVKM. In DNA, the CDR3 is TGTGCCAGCAGTTTATGGGGACAGGGTGGAGCTTTCTTT. Translating it yields CASSLWGQGGAFF.

The V call is TRBV19, the J call TRBJ1-5; TRBD1 matches at 8 bases. The CDR3 extends over 15 amino acids. Per germline, CDR1 LNHDA and CDR2 SQIVND (reference sequence). V was clipped by 7 bases and J by 3 bases; unmatched bases: 8. CDR3 nucleotides: TGTGCCAGTAATTGGGGACAGGACCCCAATCAGCCCCAGCATTTT. This codes for CASNWGQDPNQPQHF. Complete variable domain (other parts from reference TRBV19 and TRBJ1-5): DGGITQSPKYLFRKEGQNVTLSCEQNLNHDAMYWYRQDPGQGLRLIYYSQIVNDFQKGDIAEGYSVSREKKESFPLTVTSAQKNPTAFYLCASNWGQDPNQPQHFGDGTRLSIL.

The CDR3 region has the DNA TGTGCCAGCAGCTTAACTAGGGTTCAAGAGACCCAGTACTTC. Amino acids: CASSLTRVQETQYF. The chain is built from TRBV7-9 and TRBJ2-5; D possibly corresponds to TRBD2 (5 bases). This CDR3 comprises 14 residues. Trimming left V 2 bases short and J 2 bases short, with 9 bases between. Germline assignment: CDR1 SEHNR and CDR2 FQNEAQ (reference sequence).

This clone has only a few counts. The chain links TRBV19 to TRBJ1-1; 7 bases are a match to TRBD1. Per the germline V gene, CDR1 is LNHDA and CDR2 is SQIVND (reference sequence). The CDR3 extends over 14 amino acids. After removal of 7 bases from V and 5 bases from J, the junction contained 10 bases not matched to a gene. The CDR3 reads CASTPGTVGTEAFF. DNA of the CDR3: TGTGCCAGTACCCCTGGGACAGTCGGGACTGAAGCTTTCTTT.

The genes are TRBV5-1 and TRBJ2-2, with unresolved D. CDR1 and CDR2 from the germline V gene are SGHRS and YFSETQ. This CDR3 region has 16 residues. V lost 3 bases, J lost 0 bases, and 12 bases lay in between. CDR3 amino acids: CASSSETPANTGELFF. The DNA for the CDR3 is TGCGCCAGCAGCTCCGAGACACCCGCGAACACCGGGGAGCTGTTTTTT.

The rearrangement joins TRBV20-1 to TRBJ2-7, with D unresolved. Trimming shortened V by 3 bases and J by 7 bases, and 19 bases separated the two germline ends. The V gene's germline CDR1 is DFQATT and CDR2 SNEGSKA (reference sequence). The CDR3 is made up of 14 amino acids. For the CDR3, the DNA is TGCAGTGCTAGTATGCGGATAGACTCGGGTGAGCAGTACTTC. As protein: CSASMRIDSGEQYF.

The rearrangement joins TRBV2 to TRBJ1-2; D is unclear. There are 13 residues in the CDR3. V shed 6 bases and J shed 4 bases, with 12 bases lying between them. Per germline, CDR1 SNHLY and CDR2 FYNNEI. This chain's CDR3 is CASSETGGYGYTF. The CDR3, as DNA: TGTGCCAGCAGCGAGACGGGAGGCTATGGCTACACCTTC.

The V gene is TRBV5-1, the J gene TRBJ1-3; D remains unclear. Trimming took 2 bases from V and 6 from J, leaving 12 bases between them. The CDR3 consists of 14 residues. The germline gives CDR1 SGHRS, CDR2 YFSETQ. For the CDR3, the DNA is TGCGCCAGCAGCTTAGGGATCGGGGAAAACACCATATATTTT. Translation gives CASSLGIGENTIYF.

V gene TRBV10-1 combines with J gene TRBJ1-5; 7 bases agree with TRBD1. Germline lookup yields CDR1 WNHNN and CDR2 SYGVQD (reference sequence). The junction had 5 bases not matched to a gene; V was cut back by 2 bases and J by 4 bases. There are 15 residues in the CDR3. The DNA of the CDR3 is TGCGCCAGCAGTGAGGGCTCAGGGGGGAATCAGCCCCAGCATTTT. This translates into CASSEGSGGNQPQHF.

This clone was picked up one time. The V call is TRBV19, the J call TRBJ1-4; 10 bases fit TRBD1. The CDR3 runs to 15 residues. J lost 4 bases, V lost 6 bases, and 5 bases had no gene match. Germline values: CDR1 LNHDA, CDR2 SQIVND (reference sequence). CDR3 bases: TGTGCCAGTAGGGGGACAGGGGCACGTAATGAAAAACTGTTTTTT. It encodes CASRGTGARNEKLFF. The variable domain in full, completed from reference TRBV19 and TRBJ1-4, reads DGGITQSPKYLFRKEGQNVTLSCEQNLNHDAMYWYRQDPGQGLRLIYYSQIVNDFQKGDIAEGYSVSREKKESFPLTVTSAQKNPTAFYLCASRGTGARNEKLFFGSGTQLSVL.

The chain joins TRBV7-2 to TRBJ2-3; 7 bases are a match to TRBD2. The germline V gene encodes CDR1 SGHTA and CDR2 FQGNSA. This CDR3 has 15 amino acids. V lost 4 bases to trimming and J lost 1 base; unmatched junction nucleotides: 5. CDR3 bases: TGTGCCAGCAGCTCCTTGGGGGGGGGCACAGATACGCAGTATTTT. Amino acids: CASSSLGGGTDTQYF.

The J gene is TRBJ1-1, the V gene TRBV7-3; a possible D gene is TRBD1 (5 bases). Trimming left V 2 bases short and J 6 bases short, with 13 bases between. The CDR3 length is 14 residues. The germline V gene encodes CDR1 SGHTA and CDR2 FQGTGA. CDR3 nucleotides: TGTGCCAGCAGCTTAGGGCAGGGTTACTCTGAAGCTTTCTTT. This encodes CASSLGQGYSEAFF.

The chain has TRBV7-8 and TRBJ2-5; maybe TRBD1 (5 bases). Germline lookup yields CDR1 SGHVS and CDR2 FQNEAQ. The CDR3 is 15 residues long. V lost 1 base, J lost 5 bases, and 14 bases lay in between. CDR3 amino acids: CASSLGGRVGETQYF. In DNA, the CDR3 is TGTGCCAGCAGCTTAGGTGGCAGGGTGGGGGAGACCCAGTACTTC. Complete variable domain (other parts from reference TRBV7-8 and TRBJ2-5): GAGVSQSPRYKVAKRGQDVALRCDPISGHVSLFWYQQALGQGPEFLTYFQNEAQLDKSGLPSDRFFAERPEGSVSTLKIQRTQQEDSAVYLCASSLGGRVGETQYFGPGTRLLVL.

The chain links TRBV5-6 to TRBJ2-2; 9 bases are shared with TRBD2. Germline lookup yields CDR1 SGHDT and CDR2 YYEEEE. CDR3 length: 18 amino acids. The trim removed 1 base at V and 5 bases at J, leaving 12 bases unmatched. The CDR3 region is CASSLFSGGPSRTGELFF. The CDR3 DNA reads as TGTGCCAGCAGCTTGTTTAGCGGGGGCCCTTCACGTACCGGGGAGCTGTTTTTT.

The chain employs TRBV30 and TRBJ1-2, with 8 nucleotides matching TRBD1. Germline V gives CDR1 GTSNPN, CDR2 SVGIG (reference sequence). V was pared by 4 bases and J by 1 base, with 5 bases of the junction left unmatched. The CDR3 is 14 amino acids. The CDR3 reads CAWTGGEYNYGYTF. CDR3 sequence (DNA): TGTGCCTGGACAGGGGGCGAATATAACTATGGCTACACCTTC.

The genes are TRBV19 and TRBJ1-1; D is ambiguous. This CDR3 has 14 amino acids. Per germline, CDR1 LNHDA and CDR2 SQIVND (reference sequence). V was trimmed by 3 bases and J by 7 bases, leaving 15 bases between them. In DNA form, the CDR3 reads TGTGCCAGTAGTATCGGTGGAGGGCTTGGTGAAGCTTTCTTT. Translated: CASSIGGGLGEAFF.

The chain carries TRBV5-6 and TRBJ2-5, with 7 bases lining up with TRBD1. J was trimmed by 1 base and V by 3 bases; bases with no gene match: 0. This CDR3 spans 13 amino acids. Looked up from germline, CDR1 is SGHDT and CDR2 is YYEEEE. The CDR3 sequence: CASSWDSQETQYF. The CDR3 DNA follows: TGTGCCAGCAGCTGGGACAGCCAAGAGACCCAGTACTTC.

This clone was recorded once. V and J are TRBV5-1 and TRBJ2-3, with 7 positions matching TRBD1. Germline assignment: CDR1 SGHRS and CDR2 YFSETQ. V shed 4 bases, J shed 1 base, and the junction held 6 bases outside the gene matches. The CDR3 extends over 15 amino acids. Here the CDR3 reads CASSPWDSRTDTQYF. CDR3 coding DNA: TGCGCCAGCAGCCCATGGGACAGCCGCACAGATACGCAGTATTTT.

The chain combines TRBV7-9 with TRBJ2-7; 7 nucleotides match TRBD1. The V segment lost 1 base and the J segment 1 base; nucleotides outside the gene matches: 16. The CDR3 covers 19 residues. Germline CDR1 is SEHNR and CDR2 is FQNEAQ (reference sequence). CDR3 region: CASSLVRTGATIRSYEQYF. Here the CDR3 DNA reads TGTGCCAGCAGCTTAGTACGAACAGGGGCAACGATCAGGTCCTACGAGCAGTACTTC.

This clone was detected once. The CDR3, as DNA: TGTGCCAGCAGCTCACAACAGGGGGCAGGAGGGTCACCCCTCCACTTT. This translates into CASSSQQGAGGSPLHF. V and J are TRBV7-6 and TRBJ1-6; 9 nucleotides agree with TRBD1. Germline assignment: CDR1 SGHVS and CDR2 FNYEAQ. The length of the CDR3 is 16 residues. V trimming: 4 bases; J trimming: 10 bases; junction bases outside the gene matches: 11. The full variable domain, its missing parts supplied by reference TRBV7-6 and TRBJ1-6, is GAGVSQSPRYKVTKRGQDVALRCDPISGHVSLYWYRQALGQGPEFLTYFNYEAQQDKSGLPNDRFSAERPEGSISTLTIQRTEQRDSAMYRCASSSQQGAGGSPLHFGNGTRLTVT.

This clone has only a few counts. V and J are TRBV9 and TRBJ2-1; 8 positions agree with TRBD1. Germline V CDR1 and CDR2: SGDLS, YYNGEE. V was pared by 0 bases and J by 10 bases, with 9 bases of the junction left unmatched. This CDR3 region has 15 residues. Here the CDR3 DNA reads TGTGCCAGCAGCGTAGGGACAGGGCCCGGTCGAGAGCAGTTCTTC. Amino acid sequence: CASSVGTGPGREQFF.

The chain carries TRBV9 and TRBJ1-6, with D maybe TRBD1 (5 bases). V was clipped by 2 bases and J by 0 bases, with 6 bases between them. Germline values: CDR1 SGDLS, CDR2 YYNGEE. This CDR3 is 15 amino acids long. DNA for the CDR3: TGTGCCAGCAGCGTCCAGGGCTCCTATAATTCACCCCTCCACTTT. Protein sequence: CASSVQGSYNSPLHF. Filled out from reference TRBV9 and TRBJ1-6, the complete variable domain reads DSGVTQTPKHLITATGQRVTLRCSPRSGDLSVYWYQQSLDQGLQFLIQYYNGEERAKGNILERFSAQQFPDLHSELNLSSLELGDSALYFCASSVQGSYNSPLHFGNGTRLTVT.

This clone has a count of ten or more. Within the sample, other DNA sequences also encode this same CDR3. The chain carries TRBV24-1 and TRBJ2-2; TRBD1 agrees at 10 bases. V lost 3 bases, J lost 4 bases, and 4 bases stayed unmatched. CDR1 is KGHDR, CDR2 SFDVKD, per germline. The length of the CDR3 is 16 residues. The CDR3 DNA sequence: TGTGCCACCAGTGATCCCGGGACAGGGGCCACCGGGGAGCTGTTTTTT. The encoded protein is CATSDPGTGATGELFF.

The V and J genes are TRBV10-1 and TRBJ1-2, with D perhaps TRBD1 (6 bases). V lost 6 bases to trimming and J lost 8 bases, with 16 bases between them. Per germline, CDR1 WNHNN and CDR2 SYGVQD (reference sequence). This CDR3 spans 13 amino acids. In DNA form, the CDR3 reads TGCGCCAGCAGCGCCCGGACAGCCGGGGGCTACACCTTC. Its protein is CASSARTAGGYTF.

This sequence joins TRBV15 and TRBJ2-7; 9 bases are shared with TRBD1. V was clipped by 6 bases and J by 2 bases; unmatched bases: 5. The CDR3 length is 14 residues. Germline CDR1 LNHNV, CDR2 YYDKDF (reference sequence). The CDR3 region has the DNA TGTGCCACCAGGAAGGACAGGGGCCCCTACGAGCAGTACTTC. It is translated as CATRKDRGPYEQYF.

V is TRBV7-2 and J is TRBJ2-5; no firm D call. Trimming cost V 6 bases and J 1 base, with 15 bases left between them. Germline V gene data show CDR1 as SGHTA and CDR2 as FQGNSA. This CDR3 is 15 amino acids long. In DNA, the CDR3 is TGTGCCAGCAGGTCCGGCAGGTTTAGCCAAGAGACCCAGTACTTC. This sequence encodes CASRSGRFSQETQYF.

This CDR3 reads CASRAGGEYYNEQFF. CDR3 DNA: TGCGCCAGCAGGGCAGGGGGAGAATACTACAATGAGCAGTTCTTC. The chain combines TRBV5-1 with TRBJ2-1; 7 bases match TRBD1. Per germline, CDR1 SGHRS and CDR2 YFSETQ. The J segment lost 3 bases and the V segment lost 5 bases, leaving 8 bases of the junction unmatched. The CDR3 is made up of 15 amino acids. Using reference TRBV5-1 and TRBJ2-1 for the parts outside the CDR3, the full variable domain is KAGVTQTPRYLIKTRGQQVTLSCSPISGHRSVSWYQQTPGQGLQFLFEYFSETQRNKGNFPGRFSGRQFSNSRSEMNVSTLELGDSALYLCASRAGGEYYNEQFFGPGTRLTVL.

The chain is built from TRBV6-1 and TRBJ1-6; 7 positions agree with TRBD1. The CDR3 consists of 14 residues. Losses at the gene ends were 5 bases for V and 8 bases for J; bases not matched to a gene: 6. CDR1 is MNHNS and CDR2 is SASEGT in the germline V gene. The CDR3 nucleotides are TGTGCCAGCAGTCGGGGACAGACCTATTCACCCCTCCACTTT. Encoded protein: CASSRGQTYSPLHF.

The chain uses TRBV30 and TRBJ1-2; D ambiguous. V was cut by 1 base and J by 4 bases, with 7 bases left in between. In germline, CDR1 is GTSNPN, CDR2 SVGIG (reference sequence). The length of the CDR3 is 12 residues. The CDR3 region is CAWSAGGYGYTF. The CDR3 nucleotides read TGTGCCTGGAGTGCTGGCGGCTATGGCTACACCTTC. The whole variable domain, remainder taken from reference TRBV30 and TRBJ1-2, is SQTIHQWPATLVQPVGSPLSLECTVEGTSNPNLYWYRQAAGRGLQLLFYSVGIGQISSEVPQNLSASRPQDRQFILSSKKLLLSDSGFYLCAWSAGGYGYTFGSGTRLTVV.

The V call is TRBV7-6, the J call TRBJ1-6; D unclear. The CDR3 extends over 14 amino acids. Trimming removed 2 bases from V and 7 bases from J, with 9 bases in between. Germline lookup yields CDR1 SGHVS and CDR2 FNYEAQ. CDR3 bases: TGTGCCAGCAGCTTAAGTGGCCTGAATTCACCCCTCCACTTT. Translated: CASSLSGLNSPLHF.

This sequence joins TRBV5-6 and TRBJ1-2, with D possibly being TRBD1 (6 bases). CDR1 and CDR2 from the germline V gene are SGHDT and YYEEEE. The CDR3 contains 14 residues. The V gene lost 6 bases and the J gene lost 8 bases, with 20 bases spanning the gap. CDR3 loop: CASNPYRVTRGYTF. CDR3 nucleotide sequence: TGTGCCAGCAACCCTTACAGGGTAACGCGGGGCTACACCTTC.

For the CDR3, the DNA is TGTGCCAGCAGCGCCCAGGGGGCCTTAACCCCCTACGAGCAGTACTTC. Protein: CASSAQGALTPYEQYF. This chain connects TRBV13 to TRBJ2-7; the match to TRBD1 covers 8 bases. Germline trimming cut 5 bases from V and 2 bases from J; bases unmatched to any gene: 11. Germline lookup yields CDR1 PRHDT and CDR2 FYEKMQ (reference sequence). This CDR3 has 16 amino acids.